The 4 T cell receptor beta chains listed next were all sequenced from one sample in a study of blood T cell repertoires in COVID-19. The assay was immunoSEQ multiplex PCR, and TCRdb's table has in-frame clones only and misses some. The data contain some 110,000 clones, about nine tenths of them singletons. Material: peripheral blood. These receptors were collected from a man aged 35 to 55 with acute or convalescent COVID-19.

Of note for this clone: In the same sample, other DNA sequences code for this CDR3. The chain uses TRBV19 and TRBJ1-2; 7 nucleotides align to TRBD1. CDR3 length equals 14 residues. The V segment lost 5 bases and the J segment 2 bases; nucleotides outside the gene matches: 5. The germline gives CDR1 LNHDA, CDR2 SQIVND (reference sequence). The CDR3 loop reads CASSPSTGNYGYTF. The CDR3 DNA follows: TGTGCCAGTAGTCCCTCGACAGGGAACTATGGCTACACCTTC.

This clone was picked up one time. V is TRBV6-5 and J is TRBJ1-2; 10 nucleotides match TRBD1. The CDR3 sequence is 15 residues long. The ends lost 6 bases at V and 5 bases at J; junction bases unmatched: 9. Germline assignment: CDR1 MNHEY and CDR2 SVGAGI. CDR3 in amino acids: CASRMLSDRGYGYTF. The CDR3 bases are TGTGCCAGCAGAATGCTATCGGACAGGGGGTATGGCTACACCTTC.

At least ten counts were recorded for this clone. The chain carries TRBV7-2 and TRBJ1-2; 9 nucleotides match TRBD1. V was pared by 1 base and J by 8 bases, with 8 bases of the junction left unmatched. The CDR3 has 15 residues. Germline CDR1 reads SGHTA; CDR2 reads FQGNSA. This CDR3 is CASSLGQGVIEGYTF. The CDR3 coding sequence is TGTGCCAGCAGCTTAGGACAGGGGGTAATTGAAGGCTACACCTTC.

In its sample, this clone was seen a few times. The chain links TRBV7-9 to TRBJ2-1; 11 bases are shared with TRBD2. CDR3 length: 15 residues. From germline, CDR1 is SEHNR and CDR2 FQNEAQ (reference sequence). Losses at the gene ends were 5 bases for V and 3 bases for J; bases not matched to a gene: 3. The CDR3 nucleotides read TGTGCCAGCAGCCTCACTAGCGGGGGCTACAATGAGCAGTTCTTC. It codes for CASSLTSGGYNEQFF. Complete variable domain (other parts from reference TRBV7-9 and TRBJ2-1): DTGVSQNPRHKITKRGQNVTFRCDPISEHNRLYWYRQTLGQGPEFLTYFQNEAQLEKSRLLSDRFSAERPKGSFSTLEIQRTEQGDSAMYLCASSLTSGGYNEQFFGPGTRLTVL.